A single sample gave rise to the 7 T cell receptor beta chains below, sequenced in a study of cytomegalovirus exposure and HLA in healthy donors (dated 2017 in TCRdb). Library generation was performed with the immunoSEQ multiplex PCR assay. A mixture of 60 forward primers for TCR Vbeta segments and 13 reverse primers for TCR Jbeta segments was used in the multiplex PCR. Entries here come from immuneACCESS through TCRdb and include only in-frame sequences with V and J called. Some clones fail to appear in such tables; in the studies checked, an unresolved V gene covers under half of the shortfall, and the cause of the remainder is unknown. This sample gives about 94,000 clones in total; more than 65% of them show up just once. The top ten constitute 10% of the sample. The sequenced sample consisted of PBMCs. The receptors come from a human donor in good health.

J is TRBJ1-2 and V is TRBV5-1, with 8 bases that match TRBD1. Losses at the gene ends were 4 bases for V and 8 bases for J; bases not matched to a gene: 7. The germline V gene has CDR1 SGHRS and CDR2 YFSETQ. There are 13 residues in the CDR3. CDR3 protein: CASSPRTGLGYTF. Here the CDR3 DNA reads TGCGCCAGCAGCCCCCGGACAGGGCTCGGCTACACCTTC. Together with reference TRBV5-1 and TRBJ1-2, the CDR3 gives the full variable domain: KAGVTQTPRYLIKTRGQQVTLSCSPISGHRSVSWYQQTPGQGLQFLFEYFSETQRNKGNFPGRFSGRQFSNSRSEMNVSTLELGDSALYLCASSPRTGLGYTFGSGTRLTVV.

The gene calls are TRBV7-3 and TRBJ2-3, with 7 positions matching TRBD2. Per the germline V gene, CDR1 is SGHTA and CDR2 is FQGTGA. Trimming removed 2 bases from V and 2 bases from J; junction bases left unmatched: 7. The CDR3 extends over 16 amino acids. This CDR3 is CASSLLGGSATDTQYF. The CDR3 DNA sequence: TGTGCCAGCAGCTTACTGGGCGGGAGCGCCACAGATACGCAGTATTTT.

The chain links TRBV4-1 to TRBJ1-4, with D tentatively TRBD1 (5 bases). Between the trimmed V and J ends, which lost 0 bases and 7 bases, there was a span of 18 bases. The CDR3 loop spans 17 amino acids. Per the germline V gene, CDR1 is MGHRA and CDR2 is YSYEKL. The CDR3 loop is CASSQEAGRLGGEKLFF. In DNA, the CDR3 is TGCGCCAGCAGCCAAGAAGCGGGACGGCTCGGGGGTGAAAAACTGTTTTTT.

The V and J genes are TRBV7-9 and TRBJ1-2, with D uncertain. This CDR3 contains 14 residues. The germline V gene has CDR1 SEHNR and CDR2 FQNEAQ (reference sequence). Trimming removed 0 bases from V and 6 bases from J, with 11 bases in between. In nucleotides, the CDR3 is TGTGCCAGCAGCTTAGCTTGGGAGGAGAATGGCTACACCTTC. Protein: CASSLAWEENGYTF.

To note about this clone: One junction end disagrees with the germline gene, perhaps due to a read error. The chain recombines TRBV19 with TRBJ2-5; D is uncertain. CDR1 and CDR2 (germline): LNHDA, SQIVND (reference sequence). The CDR3 spans 13 residues. The CDR3 spells CASSIGLWETQYF. The CDR3 DNA sequence: TGTGCCAGTAGCATAGGGCTCTGGGAGACCCAGTACTTC.

The J gene is TRBJ2-7, the V gene TRBV27, with 9 bases that match TRBD1. CDR1 MNHEY and CDR2 SMNVEV come from the germline V gene (reference sequence). The ends lost 3 bases at V and 2 bases at J; junction bases unmatched: 5. This CDR3 is 15 amino acids long. Written as DNA, the CDR3 is TGTGCCAGCAGTTTCCACAGGGGGCTAACCTACGAGCAGTACTTC. Translation: CASSFHRGLTYEQYF.

This CDR3 reads CASSPRGAYEQYF. In DNA form, the CDR3 reads TGTGCCAGCAGCCCCCGGGGGGCTTACGAGCAGTACTTC. V gene TRBV27 combines with J gene TRBJ2-7; TRBD2 is a possible D gene (7 bases). The CDR3 totals 13 residues. Germline V gene lookup returns CDR1 MNHEY and CDR2 SMNVEV (reference sequence). With 6 bases removed from V and 4 bases from J, the gap between germline ends came to 13 bases.